This entry lists 3 T cell receptor beta chains sequenced from one sample in a study of blood T cells in healthy people across ages. A second roughly 7 to 12 cycle PCR used barcoded and J-beta primers. TCRdb re-analysed the 5' RACE reads in MiXCR, keeping a single row per CDR3 protein. Among over a million distinct CDR3 sequences listed, approximately 25% were seen once. These data were also reused for a study on T cells of mothers and their children.

What was sequenced was blood. Source of these receptors: a girl aged 2 to 9 in good health.

This clonotype was observed a handful of times. V is TRBV4-3 and J is TRBJ2-1; D perhaps matches TRBD2 (5 bases). Germline CDR1 reads LGHNA; CDR2 reads YSLEER. The CDR3 totals 13 residues. The V end lost 0 bases, the J end lost 8 bases, and 8 bases lay between the germline ends. CDR3 sequence: CASSQDLAYEQFF. For the CDR3, the DNA is TGCGCCAGCAGCCAAGATCTAGCCTATGAGCAGTTCTTC.

This clonotype occurred a few times. V usage is TRBV12-3 or TRBV12-4 and J usage is TRBJ2-5; possibly TRBD1 or TRBD2 for D (5 bases each). The J call may be incorrect, as the DNA end agrees better with TRBJ2-1. This CDR3 comprises 15 residues. The CDR3 here is CASSLPGTTGGEQFF. The CDR3 region has the DNA TGTGCCAGCAGTTTACCCGGGACCACTGGGGGTGAGCAGTTCTTC.

The V gene is TRBV4-1, the J gene TRBJ2-1; 14 bases are a match to TRBD2. Losses at the gene ends were 0 bases for V and 12 bases for J; bases not matched to a gene: 7. Germline CDR1 reads MGHRA; CDR2 reads YSYEKL. The CDR3 is made up of 16 amino acids. CDR3 region: CASSQDQGLAGVVQFF. CDR3 in DNA: TGCGCCAGCAGCCAAGATCAGGGACTAGCGGGAGTCGTGCAGTTCTTC.